This T cell receptor (beta chain) was obtained from a study of T cell responses to AZD1222 COVID-19 vaccine. Study observations and caveats: Researchers took repertoire samples only after the peak T cell response had come. Variant regions that are unmutated are reportedly the target of nearly half of spike-specific TCRs. Clonal diversity was possibly underestimated; the donors were predominantly white British and more often female. It was only 6 or 7 AZD1222 recipients who were seropositive at baseline.

Generated by immunoSEQ multiplex PCR, the TCRdb table keeps only in-frame clones and is missing some. The sample lists roughly 60,000 clones, around nine tenths occurring once. Details on this clone: As yet, its antigen is unknown.

The TCR comes from an adult in good health. Sequenced material: peripheral blood, taken on day 0 of AZD1222 vaccination.

The CDR3 is CASSLVAAGGGEQFF. CDR3 sequence (DNA): TGTGCCAGCAGCTTGGTGGCAGCGGGGGGGGGTGAGCAGTTCTTC. The V gene is TRBV5-4, the J gene TRBJ2-1; 10 bases are a match to TRBD2. CDR1 and CDR2 (germline): SGHNT, YYREEE (reference sequence). The J segment lost 9 bases and the V segment lost 0 bases, leaving 6 bases of the junction unmatched. This CDR3 has 15 amino acids. Full variable domain (missing parts from reference TRBV5-4 and TRBJ2-1): ETGVTQSPTHLIKTRGQQVTLRCSSQSGHNTVSWYQQALGQGPQFIFQYYREEENGRGNFPPRFSGLQFPNYSSELNVNALELDDSALYLCASSLVAAGGGEQFFGPGTRLTVL.